This TCR beta chain emerged from a study of blood T cell repertoires in COVID-19 (dated by TCRdb to about 2020). As for the study more broadly: Collaborator samples came from the United States, Italy and Spain and covered acute and convalescent phases of COVID-19. The material from the prospective study consisted of cDNA or gDNA derived from T cells, B-cell-depleted T cells, or PBMCs. The dataset comprised deeply sampled blood TCRbeta repertoires from subjects exposed to, actively infected with, or recovered from COVID-19. The repertoires were released in a freely available public database meant as a resource for research on the immune response to SARS-CoV-2. The samples were drawn from two sources: the first 160 participants of the ongoing ImmuneRACE study, and 1,254 subjects contributed by 6 global collaborators. Sample metadata almost always included a de-identified subject ID, COVID-19 status, age in years and sex. Where HLA class I and class II types were available, the types were taken from metadata supplied by the sample provider, not from assay-based typing.

This clone was recorded a few times. Its antigen is currently not known. Per-base quality was not reported, and no clone a single base away is much larger than it. Collaborating institutions collected whole blood in K2EDTA tubes following their own protocols. For TCRbeta analysis, collaborators shipped samples in one of three forms: frozen whole blood, isolated PBMCs, or DNA extracted from either of those sample types. TCRbeta CDR3 regions were amplified from genomic DNA using the immunoSEQ Assay, a bias-controlled multiplex PCR. The study's processing was this. The number of nucleated cells in each sample was estimated by amplification of reference gene primers within the assay. Sequence reads were collapsed and filtered to measure the absolute abundance of every unique TCRbeta CDR3 rearrangement. For each sample, productive Simpson clonality was calculated as the square root of Simpson's diversity index across productive rearrangements. In TCRdb, the immuneACCESS table is reduced to in-frame sequences with V and J assigned. These tables do not hold every clone; where another copy was compared, an unresolved V gene accounts for under half, and the others remain unexplained. The V and J calls and the clone size are those of that table, but D and trimming were determined from the DNA. The sample profile shows some 150,000 clones; 65% to 90% of them were found once. The top ten hold around 3.3% of the sample.

Paper-wide results and their limitations: The quantity of clinical and demographic metadata differed by source and by participant and was supplied without curation.

The germline V gene (reference sequence) sets CDR1 to MNHNY and CDR2 to SVGAGI. V gives up 5 bases and J gives up 5 bases, and the segment between their germline ends measures 15 bases. The CDR3 contains 14 residues, cysteine and phenylalanine counted. The DNA shown is the 42-base CDR3, in frame from base 1. Here the chain combines TRBV6-6 and TRBJ2-5; the D gene remains uncertain. Specimen: peripheral blood. This receptor was taken from a man between 65 and 85 years old with acute or convalescent COVID-19. The DNA is as follows: TGTGCCAGCAGTCGACCCGCCTCGAGGGAGACCCAGTACTTC. Translated, this gives CASSRPASRETQYF.